This T cell receptor (beta chain) was captured by sequencing in a study of CD8 T cell repertoires and HIV-1 epitope variants. V gave up 8 bases and J gave up 3 bases, with 11 bases separating them. In germline, CDR1 is SEHNR, CDR2 FQNEAQ (reference sequence). This CDR3 has 12 residues. This clone was seen only once. The assay was immunoSEQ multiplex PCR, and TCRdb's table has in-frame clones only and misses some. The table has about 95,000 clones, roughly 77% seen once; the top ten hold approximately 24%. This sequence was found in a male donor with HIV. Sequencing was performed on uncultured baseline CD8+ T cells from peripheral blood mononuclear cells (PBMCs). This rearrangement joins TRBV7-9 to TRBJ2-7; D is possibly TRBD1 (6 bases). The DNA for the CDR3 is TGTGCCAGCGCCGACAGGTACTACGAGCAGTACTTC. It codes for CASADRYYEQYF.